Below, 13 T cell receptor beta chains from the same sample are listed, as sequenced in a study of cytomegalovirus exposure and HLA in healthy donors. The PCR contained 60 Vbeta and 13 Jbeta primers. Produced via immunoSEQ multiplex PCR; TCRdb's table is partial and in-frame only. The table records 200,000 to 250,000 clones, about 80% of them present only once. The material sequenced was PBMCs. The receptors shown here come from a woman aged 55-70 years in good health and CMV-seropositive.

This clone was counted between two and nine times. A far more abundant clone sits one base away, making this likely a read error. The chain employs TRBV11-2 and TRBJ1-5, with TRBD1 as a possible D gene (6 bases). Germline-derived CDR1 and CDR2 are SGHAT and FQNNGV. The CDR3 loop spans 15 amino acids. Trimming took 3 bases from V and 0 from J, leaving 9 bases between them. The CDR3 reads CASSFQGYSNQPQHF. The CDR3 DNA sequence: TGTGCCAGCAGCTTTCAGGGGTATAGCAATCAGCCCCAGCATTTT.

This rearrangement joins TRBV18 to TRBJ2-5; perhaps TRBD1 as D (5 bases). CDR1 and CDR2 from the germline V gene are KGHSH and LQKENI. V lost 2 bases and J lost 0, with 10 bases in between. This CDR3 is built from 15 residues. CDR3 coding DNA: TGTGCCAGCTCACCAGGCCAGGGCCACCAAGAGACCCAGTACTTC. Translated, it gives CASSPGQGHQETQYF.

This clone was observed a handful of times. This rearrangement joins TRBV15 to TRBJ2-1, with 7 bases lining up with TRBD1. Germline lookup yields CDR1 LNHNV and CDR2 YYDKDF (reference sequence). There are 14 residues in the CDR3. Trimming removed 5 bases from V and 4 bases from J; junction bases left unmatched: 5. The CDR3 is CATSDGTEYNEQFF. CDR3 coding DNA: TGTGCCACCAGCGACGGGACAGAGTACAATGAGCAGTTCTTC.

V and J are TRBV5-6 and TRBJ2-3, with D perhaps matching TRBD2 (5 bases). The CDR3 contains 16 residues. Trimming cost V 0 bases and J 2 bases, with 13 bases left between them. Germline lookup yields CDR1 SGHDT and CDR2 YYEEEE. In DNA, the CDR3 is TGTGCCAGCAGCTTGGAAGTTCCTCGGGACACAGATACGCAGTATTTT. This sequence encodes CASSLEVPRDTDTQYF. Looking up the rest from reference TRBV5-6 and TRBJ2-3 gives the full variable domain: DAGVTQSPTHLIKTRGQQVTLRCSPKSGHDTVSWYQQALGQGPQFIFQYYEEEERQRGNFPDRFSGHQFPNYSSELNVNALLLGDSALYLCASSLEVPRDTDTQYFGPGTRLTVL.

This clone was observed a few times. V and J are TRBV19 and TRBJ2-5; D possibly corresponds to TRBD2 (5 bases). Germline assignment: CDR1 LNHDA and CDR2 SQIVND (reference sequence). V lost 7 bases and J 1 base, leaving 19 bases between the germline ends. The CDR3 is 16 amino acids. CDR3 protein: CASKAPRSGLQETQYF. CDR3 DNA: TGTGCCAGTAAGGCCCCCCGCAGCGGCCTCCAAGAGACCCAGTACTTC.

Remarks on this clone: The sample carries other DNA sequences with the same CDR3. The chain uses TRBV5-1 and TRBJ1-1, with a possible D match to TRBD1 (6 bases). Trimming removed 0 bases from V and 5 bases from J, with 8 bases in between. The V gene's germline CDR1 is SGHRS and CDR2 YFSETQ. This CDR3 comprises 13 residues. The CDR3 DNA sequence: TGCGCCAGCAGCTTGGAGGGGGGGACTGAAGCTTTCTTT. This encodes CASSLEGGTEAFF.

On this clone: This sample includes further DNA sequences coding for the same CDR3. The chain employs TRBV7-2 and TRBJ2-1; 7 bases align to TRBD1. Unmatched junction bases numbered 1, after V lost 3 bases and J lost 2 bases. CDR1 is SGHTA and CDR2 is FQGNSA in the germline V gene. The CDR3 spans 14 residues. CDR3 loop: CASSLGTAYNEQFF. The CDR3 DNA sequence: TGTGCCAGCAGCTTGGGGACAGCCTACAATGAGCAGTTCTTC.

V usage is TRBV5-1 and J usage is TRBJ2-5; 14 bases are a match to TRBD2. The CDR3 sequence is 15 residues long. J was trimmed by 5 bases and V by 7 bases; bases with no gene match: 7. The V gene's germline CDR1 is SGHRS and CDR2 YFSETQ. CDR3 in amino acids: CASRGTSGSRETQYF. CDR3 sequence (DNA): TGCGCCAGCCGCGGGACTAGCGGGAGTCGGGAGACCCAGTACTTC.

This chain uses TRBV9 with TRBJ2-1, with D tentatively TRBD2 (5 bases). CDR3 length equals 15 residues. Per the germline V gene, CDR1 is SGDLS and CDR2 is YYNGEE. V was trimmed by 0 bases and J by 5 bases, leaving 12 bases between them. This CDR3 reads CASSVALEPHNEQFF. The DNA of the CDR3 is TGTGCCAGCAGCGTAGCACTAGAGCCCCACAATGAGCAGTTCTTC.

This chain joins TRBV2 and TRBJ2-1, with 8 bases identical to TRBD2. Germline lookup yields CDR1 SNHLY and CDR2 FYNNEI. The CDR3 runs 15 residues. V was clipped by 2 bases and J by 6 bases; unmatched bases: 6. CDR3 protein: CASSEMGLGANEQFF. CDR3 in DNA: TGTGCCAGCAGTGAAATGGGACTAGGCGCCAATGAGCAGTTCTTC. Combining the CDR3 with reference TRBV2 and TRBJ2-1 gives the whole variable domain EPEVTQTPSHQVTQMGQEVILRCVPISNHLYFYWYRQILGQKVEFLVSFYNNEISEKSEIFDDQFSVERPDGSNFTLKIRSTKLEDSAMYFCASSEMGLGANEQFFGPGTRLTVL.

The chain recombines TRBV18 with TRBJ1-2, with 7 bases lining up with TRBD1. Germline CDR1 reads KGHSH; CDR2 reads LQKENI. The length of the CDR3 is 18 residues. Trimming at V came to 0 bases and at J to 3 bases, leaving 13 bases not matched to a gene. The chain's CDR3 is CASSPPTLAGGPHYGYTF. The CDR3 DNA reads as TGTGCCAGCTCACCACCGACGTTGGCAGGGGGGCCTCACTATGGCTACACCTTC.

The J gene is TRBJ2-7, the V gene TRBV7-8, with 7 bases matching TRBD1. This CDR3 is built from 16 residues. CDR1 is SGHVS and CDR2 is FQNEAQ in the germline V gene. After removal of 5 bases from V and 0 bases from J, the junction contained 10 bases not matched to a gene. The CDR3 DNA reads as TGTGCCAGCAGCGGACAGGACAGAAGCAGCTCCTACGAGCAGTACTTC. Its protein is CASSGQDRSSSYEQYF. Complete variable domain (other parts from reference TRBV7-8 and TRBJ2-7): GAGVSQSPRYKVAKRGQDVALRCDPISGHVSLFWYQQALGQGPEFLTYFQNEAQLDKSGLPSDRFFAERPEGSVSTLKIQRTQQEDSAVYLCASSGQDRSSSYEQYFGPGTRLTVT.

This clone was detected only once. This rearrangement joins TRBV27 to TRBJ1-2, with 7 bases aligning to TRBD1. With V trimmed by 5 bases and J by 0 bases, 3 bases remained unmatched. This CDR3 is built from 14 residues. Germline loops: CDR1 MNHEY, CDR2 SMNVEV (reference sequence). Written as DNA, the CDR3 is TGTGCCAGCAGTGACAGGGTACCTAACTATGGCTACACCTTC. It yields the protein CASSDRVPNYGYTF.